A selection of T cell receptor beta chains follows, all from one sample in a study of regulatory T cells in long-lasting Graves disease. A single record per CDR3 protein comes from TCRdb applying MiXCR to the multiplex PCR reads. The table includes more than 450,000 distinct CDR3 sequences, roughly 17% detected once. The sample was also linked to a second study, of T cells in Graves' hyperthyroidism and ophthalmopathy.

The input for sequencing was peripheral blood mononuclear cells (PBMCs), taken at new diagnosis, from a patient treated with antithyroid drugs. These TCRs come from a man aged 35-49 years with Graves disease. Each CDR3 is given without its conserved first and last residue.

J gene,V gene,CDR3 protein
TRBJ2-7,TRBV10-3,AISVRGAIPGEQY
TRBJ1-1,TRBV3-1,ASSRARDTEAF
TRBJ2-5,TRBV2,ASSAASGSRQTQY
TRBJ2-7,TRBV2,ASSGDLAGAYEQY
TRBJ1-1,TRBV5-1,ASRPDRYTEAF
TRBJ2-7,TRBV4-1,ASSQARFSYEQY
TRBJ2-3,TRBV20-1,SAVSGRSTDTQY
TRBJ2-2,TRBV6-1,ASLGQVYTGELF
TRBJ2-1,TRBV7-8,ASSMGQGSYNEQF
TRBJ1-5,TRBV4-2,ASSQARGREPQH
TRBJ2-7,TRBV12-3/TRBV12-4,ASSEPGHHYEQY
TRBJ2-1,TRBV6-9,ASSYARTDLYNEQF
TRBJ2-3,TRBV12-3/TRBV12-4,ASSFLHTQY
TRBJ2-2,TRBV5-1,ASSLGQGGTGELF
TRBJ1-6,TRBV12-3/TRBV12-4,ASSVSGPDSPLH
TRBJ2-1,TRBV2,ASSDPTRSSYNEQF
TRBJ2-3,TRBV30,AWSGLAGAPGTQY
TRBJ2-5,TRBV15,ATSRSPSETQH
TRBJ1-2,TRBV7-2,ASSLGRTGINYGYT
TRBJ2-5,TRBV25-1,ASSEFRQAQETQY
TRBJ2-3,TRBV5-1,ASSFQLAGNTDTQY
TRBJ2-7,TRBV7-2,ASSLRRENSYEQY
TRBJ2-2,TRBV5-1,ASSPGTGATGELF
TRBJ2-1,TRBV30,AWRGGPSHNEQF
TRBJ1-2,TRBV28,ASSSSGGPGGYT
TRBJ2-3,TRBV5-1,ASSRPERGLTDTQY